The TCR beta chain described here comes from a study of T cell repertoires in cytomegalovirus infection. Study information: CMV infection and matching HLA type were both indicated by public TCR beta signatures.

Germline V gene data show CDR1 as SGHVS and CDR2 as FNYEAQ. The CDR3 spans 12 residues. MiXCR, run by TCRdb on the reads, gives a single entry per CDR3 protein. The table shows 450,000 to 550,000 distinct CDR3 sequences, with about 15% occurring only once. The study, taken as a whole, reports: Dominant in the ex vivo response were TCR beta clonotypes restricted by HLA-C and specific for CMV. Carriers of CMV and the relevant HLA type were discriminated by public TCR beta frequency.

This clonotype occurred once. Its antigen is unknown. A much larger clone is a single base away; this may be a read error. The receptor was isolated from a human donor in good health (CMV status not recorded). Some clones in this sample may be carry-over from other donors' samples. Sequenced material: CD8+ T cells from PBMCs. This chain connects TRBV7-6 to TRBJ1-3; D gene ambiguous. The CDR3, as DNA: TGTGCCAGCAGCCTACTTGGAAACACCGTATATTTT. This gives the protein CASSLLGNTVYF. Combining the CDR3 with reference TRBV7-6 and TRBJ1-3 gives the whole variable domain GAGVSQSPRYKVTKRGQDVALRCDPISGHVSLYWYRQALGQGPEFLTYFNYEAQQDKSGLPNDRFSAERPEGSISTLTIQRTEQRDSAMYRCASSLLGNTVYFGEGSWLTVV.